The TCR beta chain under discussion was sequenced for a study of beta chain features in type 1 diabetes. Expressed TCRB transcripts were sequenced after all isolated RNA was converted to cDNA. The data were produced by immunoSEQ multiplex PCR, yet TCRdb's version contains in-frame clones alone and is incomplete. This table has 350,000 to 400,000 clones, about 16% appearing once. Regarding the study as a whole: Cells expressing TCR highly could be over-represented by cDNA sequencing.

Notes on this clone: Its antigen remains unknown.

CDR1 LNHNV and CDR2 YYDKDF come from the germline V gene (reference sequence). The junction had 8 bases not matched to a gene; V was cut back by 4 bases and J by 2 bases. The CDR3 has 16 amino acids. The sequenced sample consisted of naive CD4+ T cells from blood. The genes are TRBV15 and TRBJ2-1; 7 bases are a match to TRBD1. The TCR sequence derives from a woman between 18 and 30 years old in good health. The CDR3 sequence is CATSTDRVRAYNEQFF. CDR3 nucleotide sequence: TGTGCCACCAGCACCGACAGGGTACGCGCCTACAATGAGCAGTTCTTC.